This T cell receptor beta chain was observed in a study of CD8 T cells in ankylosing spondylitis. This clonotype has at least ten counts. Germline-derived CDR1 and CDR2 are SQVTM and ANQGSEA. V lost 5 bases and J 2 bases, leaving 10 bases between the germline ends. This CDR3 has 13 residues. With molecular barcodes, quantitative 5'-RACE was used to make the TCR beta libraries. TCRdb fed the 5' RACE reads into MiXCR, producing one record per CDR3 protein. The sample has some 240,000 distinct CDR3 sequences; under 30% are singletons. This chain connects TRBV29-1 to TRBJ2-1; D unresolved. What was sequenced was blood, either unsorted or a sorted T cell fraction (not recorded which). This TCR was recovered from a male donor with ankylosing spondylitis or in good health (not recorded which). CDR3 sequence reads: CSVRSTAYNEQFF. The DNA of the CDR3 is TGCAGCGTTCGGTCTACAGCCTACAATGAGCAGTTCTTC.